A single sample gave rise to the 26 T cell receptor beta chains below, sequenced in a study of blood T cell repertoires in COVID-19. Only in-frame clones appear in the TCRdb table, and some are missing; sequencing was by immunoSEQ multiplex PCR. The sample includes about 400,000 clones, nearly 90% of them seen just once. Sequences were obtained from PBMCs or T cells enriched from blood (not recorded which). Receptors originate from a woman between 18 and 30 years old with acute COVID-19.

The chain employs TRBV11-2 and TRBJ2-7; 7 positions agree with TRBD2. CDR1 and CDR2 from the germline V gene are SGHAT and FQNNGV. V shed 6 bases and J 0 bases; nucleotides not matched to a gene: 11. CDR3 size: 16 residues. In DNA form, the CDR3 reads TGTGCCAGCAGTCCGAGGGGAGGGAGGGGCTCCTACGAGCAGTACTTC. Translating it yields CASSPRGGRGSYEQYF.

The chain couples TRBV5-1 to TRBJ2-5; D is ambiguous. From germline, CDR1 is SGHRS and CDR2 YFSETQ. The length of the CDR3 is 15 residues. The germline V and J ends were trimmed by 2 bases and 4 bases, with 15 bases remaining between them. The CDR3 here is CASSLNLVRLETQYF. CDR3 coding DNA: TGCGCCAGCAGCTTAAACTTAGTCAGACTAGAGACCCAGTACTTC.

CDR3 DNA sequence: TGTGCCACGGGACAGGGGAACACCGGGGAGCTGTTTTTT. Its protein product is CATGQGNTGELFF. The V and J genes are TRBV7-3 and TRBJ2-2, with 9 bases that match TRBD1. CDR1 and CDR2 from the germline V gene are SGHTA and FQGTGA. The CDR3 runs to 13 residues. With 10 bases clipped from V and 1 base from J, the junction kept 1 base outside the gene matches.

The chain has TRBV19 and TRBJ1-5, with D possibly matching TRBD1 (5 bases). The V gene's germline CDR1 is LNHDA and CDR2 SQIVND (reference sequence). Trimming pared 5 bases from V and 1 base from J, leaving 12 bases between. The CDR3 is made up of 15 amino acids. The CDR3 coding sequence is TGTGCCAGTAGTCTCGACAGAGTCAGCAATCAGCCCCAGCATTTT. Residues: CASSLDRVSNQPQHF. Together with reference TRBV19 and TRBJ1-5, the CDR3 gives the full variable domain: DGGITQSPKYLFRKEGQNVTLSCEQNLNHDAMYWYRQDPGQGLRLIYYSQIVNDFQKGDIAEGYSVSREKKESFPLTVTSAQKNPTAFYLCASSLDRVSNQPQHFGDGTRLSIL.

The CDR3 spells CASSLNTWNTEAFF. The CDR3 region has the DNA TGCGCCAGCAGCTTGAACACCTGGAACACTGAAGCTTTCTTT. The rearrangement joins TRBV5-1 to TRBJ1-1; no clear D gene. Trimming shortened V by 1 base and J by 1 base, and 8 bases separated the two germline ends. Germline CDR1 and CDR2: SGHRS and YFSETQ. The CDR3 covers 14 residues.

V is TRBV29-1 and J is TRBJ2-7; a possible D gene is TRBD1 (6 bases). Germline V lookup: CDR1 SQVTM, CDR2 ANQGSEA. Trimming shortened V by 3 bases and J by 3 bases, and 18 bases separated the two germline ends. The CDR3 runs 15 residues. DNA of the CDR3: TGCAGCGTTGAGAGGGACAAACAAATAATCTACGAGCAGTACTTC. Protein: CSVERDKQIIYEQYF.

The chain couples TRBV7-9 to TRBJ2-1; maybe TRBD1 (6 bases). The length of the CDR3 is 15 residues. Trimming removed 5 bases from V and 0 bases from J, with 11 bases in between. Germline V gives CDR1 SEHNR, CDR2 FQNEAQ (reference sequence). As DNA, the CDR3 is TGTGCCAGCAGCCGGACAGTTGGCTCCTACAATGAGCAGTTCTTC. It yields the protein CASSRTVGSYNEQFF.

The rearrangement uses TRBV18 and TRBJ1-6; 7 nucleotides agree with TRBD1. The germline CDR1 and CDR2 sequences are KGHSH and LQKENI. V was clipped by 1 base and J by 8 bases; unmatched bases: 5. The CDR3 sequence is 15 residues long. The CDR3 region is CASSPRTGDDSPLHF. The CDR3 region has the DNA TGTGCCAGCTCACCACGGACAGGAGACGATTCACCCCTCCACTTT.

The rearrangement joins TRBV29-1 to TRBJ2-5, with TRBD2 matching 8 bases. The germline gives CDR1 SQVTM, CDR2 ANQGSEA. The length of the CDR3 is 12 residues. Trimming cost V 5 bases and J 5 bases; bases outside gene matches: 4. CDR3 sequence: CSVPSGGETQYF. As DNA, the CDR3 is TGCAGCGTTCCATCGGGGGGGGAGACCCAGTACTTC.

CDR3 nucleotide sequence: TGTGCCAGCAGCCCTACAGGGGGTGGGGCCAACGTCCTGACTTTC. Its protein product is CASSPTGGGANVLTF. J is TRBJ2-6 and V is TRBV7-2, with TRBD1 matching over 8 bases. The CDR3 totals 15 residues. Germline CDR1 is SGHTA and CDR2 is FQGNSA. The J segment lost 3 bases and the V segment lost 5 bases, leaving 3 bases of the junction unmatched. Filled out from reference TRBV7-2 and TRBJ2-6, the complete variable domain reads GAGVSQSPSNKVTEKGKDVELRCDPISGHTALYWYRQSLGQGLEFLIYFQGNSAPDKSGLPSDRFSAERTGGSVSTLTIQRTQQEDSAVYLCASSPTGGGANVLTFGAGSRLTVL.

The table lists this clone with a few counts. This chain connects TRBV6-4 to TRBJ1-5, with a possible D match to TRBD1 (5 bases). V dropped 4 bases and J dropped 2 bases, with 9 bases sitting between them. CDR3 length equals 14 residues. Germline V gene data show CDR1 as MRHNA and CDR2 as SNTAGT. In DNA form, the CDR3 reads TGTGCCAGCAGTGTAAGGGGTGGCAATCAGCCCCAGCATTTT. Translated: CASSVRGGNQPQHF.

This clone was recorded a few times. The chain combines TRBV7-2 with TRBJ1-4; 10 bases are shared with TRBD1. This CDR3 has 15 residues. The germline V gene encodes CDR1 SGHTA and CDR2 FQGNSA. J was trimmed by 5 bases and V by 5 bases; bases with no gene match: 5. CDR3 DNA sequence: TGTGCCAGCAGCCCGCGGGGACAGGGGAATGAAAAACTGTTTTTT. It codes for CASSPRGQGNEKLFF.

The rearrangement joins TRBV30 to TRBJ1-5; D ambiguous. Trimming stripped 5 bases from V and 7 bases from J, with 21 bases between. Germline V gene sequence: CDR1 GTSNPN, CDR2 SVGIG (reference sequence). There are 15 residues in the CDR3. Here the CDR3 reads CAWSTKGLDKQPQHF. The CDR3 DNA follows: TGTGCCTGGTCGACTAAGGGCCTCGATAAGCAGCCCCAGCATTTT.

J is TRBJ1-1 and V is TRBV9; 10 bases fit TRBD1. Trimming took 0 bases from V and 4 from J; bases not matched to a gene: 0. Looked up from germline, CDR1 is SGDLS and CDR2 is YYNGEE. This CDR3 spans 14 amino acids. Written as DNA, the CDR3 is TGTGCCAGCAGCGTAGGGACAGGGGGCACTGAAGCTTTCTTT. Protein sequence: CASSVGTGGTEAFF.

The chain employs TRBV6-2 or TRBV6-3 and TRBJ2-2, with D possibly being TRBD1 (6 bases). Trimming removed 2 bases at V and 1 base at J, with 17 bases between. The length of the CDR3 is 18 residues. Per the germline V gene, CDR1 is MNHEY and CDR2 is SVGEGT. CDR3 residues: CASSYIRGPEQNTGELFF. The CDR3 DNA follows: TGTGCCAGCAGTTACATCAGGGGTCCCGAGCAGAACACCGGGGAGCTGTTTTTT.

For the CDR3, the DNA is TGTGCGAGGTCTTCTGGGGCCAACGTCCTGACTTTC. Translating it yields CARSSGANVLTF. V gene TRBV7-9 combines with J gene TRBJ2-6; D gene ambiguous. This CDR3 spans 12 amino acids. CDR1 is SEHNR and CDR2 is FQNEAQ in the germline V gene (reference sequence).

This clone was detected only once. The chain combines TRBV3-1 (or the pseudogene TRBV3-2) with TRBJ2-7; D gene ambiguous. Trimming pared 2 bases from V and 7 bases from J, leaving 12 bases between. CDR3 length equals 13 residues. The germline gives CDR1 LGHDT, CDR2 YNNKEL (reference sequence). CDR3 coding DNA: TGTGCCAGCAGCCAATTTCGCGGTCTTGAGCAGTACTTC. It is translated as CASSQFRGLEQYF.

This chain uses TRBV19 with TRBJ1-2; unclear D gene. The germline V and J ends were trimmed by 0 bases and 0 bases, with 11 bases remaining between them. The CDR3 has 16 residues. Germline V lookup: CDR1 LNHDA, CDR2 SQIVND (reference sequence). The CDR3, as DNA: TGTGCCAGTAGTATAGAGGGCCAGTCCCCTAACTATGGCTACACCTTC. As protein: CASSIEGQSPNYGYTF.

In nucleotides, the CDR3 is TGCGCCAGCAGCCAAGTTGGAGGAAACTATGGCTACACCTTC. It translates to CASSQVGGNYGYTF. The chain links TRBV4-3 to TRBJ1-2; D not resolved. Germline V gives CDR1 LGHNA, CDR2 YSLEER. The CDR3 is 14 residues long. V was cut by 1 base and J by 2 bases, with 8 bases left in between.

The chain links TRBV12-3 or TRBV12-4 to TRBJ2-3; D gene uncertain. V dropped 0 bases and J dropped 5 bases, with 6 bases sitting between them. The CDR3 sequence is 13 residues long. CDR3 nucleotides: TGTGCCAGCAGTTTAGCGTCCGGAGATACGCAGTATTTT. It yields the protein CASSLASGDTQYF.

The chain recombines TRBV7-9 with TRBJ1-2; D uncertain. Germline-derived CDR1 and CDR2 are SEHNR and FQNEAQ (reference sequence). The CDR3 is 13 amino acids. The V gene lost 0 bases and the J gene lost 7 bases, with 9 bases spanning the gap. The CDR3 DNA reads as TGTGCCAGCAGCTTAGCGCTGGCTGCTGGCTACACCTTC. Translated, it gives CASSLALAAGYTF.

The chain combines TRBV5-1 with TRBJ1-1; 11 nucleotides line up with TRBD1. CDR1 is SGHRS, CDR2 YFSETQ, per germline. The V gene end was trimmed by 4 bases and the J gene end by 1 base; junction bases not matched to a gene: 6. The CDR3 has 16 residues. DNA for the CDR3: TGCGCCAGCAGCCGGGACAGGGGGTCGGAGAACACTGAAGCTTTCTTT. Translated, it gives CASSRDRGSENTEAFF.

This clone was seen once. The chain is built from TRBV28 and TRBJ2-7; TRBD2 agrees at 8 bases. The CDR3 totals 14 residues. Trimming cost V 6 bases and J 1 base; bases outside gene matches: 5. Per germline, CDR1 MDHEN and CDR2 SYDVKM. CDR3 in DNA: TGTGCCAGCAGCGGCGGGAGGCCGTCCTACGAGCAGTACTTC. This sequence encodes CASSGGRPSYEQYF.

The V and J genes are TRBV2 and TRBJ1-1; 9 bases map to TRBD1. Germline trimming cut 6 bases from V and 9 bases from J; bases unmatched to any gene: 5. CDR3 size: 12 residues. Germline lookup yields CDR1 SNHLY and CDR2 FYNNEI. The CDR3 here is CASRLGTGKAFF. CDR3 nucleotides: TGTGCCAGCAGGCTCGGGACAGGGAAAGCTTTCTTT.

This clone was observed a single time. V gene TRBV23-1 combines with J gene TRBJ1-5, with TRBD1 matching over 8 bases. TRBV23-1 falls under the ORF class, with uncertain function. CDR3 length equals 15 residues. Trimming removed 3 bases from V and 4 bases from J; junction bases left unmatched: 5. The CDR3 here is CASSQSGGRNQPQHF. In nucleotides, the CDR3 is TGCGCCAGCAGTCAGTCAGGGGGCCGGAATCAGCCCCAGCATTTT.

The V call is TRBV7-9, the J call TRBJ2-5; D is ambiguous. Deletions cut 4 bases from V and 2 bases from J, with 2 bases between. Germline V gene sequence: CDR1 SEHNR, CDR2 FQNEAQ (reference sequence). The CDR3 length is 11 residues. DNA of the CDR3: TGTGCCAGCAGCTCACAAGAGACCCAGTACTTC. Amino acid sequence: CASSSQETQYF. Filled out from reference TRBV7-9 and TRBJ2-5, the complete variable domain reads DTGVSQNPRHKITKRGQNVTFRCDPISEHNRLYWYRQTLGQGPEFLTYFQNEAQLEKSRLLSDRFSAERPKGSFSTLEIQRTEQGDSAMYLCASSSQETQYFGPGTRLLVL.